The 19 T cell receptor beta chains presented below share a single source sample, sequenced in a study of CD8+ T cells in alopecia areata. Indicated treatment: oral pan-JAK inhibitor, 5-10 mg twice daily. Extracted from the samples, RNA was reverse transcribed into cDNA to serve as the sequencing template. TCRdb's table, derived via immunoSEQ multiplex PCR, lists solely in-frame clones and lacks some. The profile covers around 190,000 clones, with 60% appearing a single time and approximately 0.7% taken by the ten largest. The sample consisted of CD4+ T cells sorted from blood, taken at week 4, from a patient treated with tofacitinib. The source is a human donor with alopecia areata.

The chain joins TRBV30 to TRBJ1-2; no clear D. Germline CDR1 and CDR2: GTSNPN and SVGIG (reference sequence). V was clipped by 1 base and J by 8 bases, with 14 bases between them. The CDR3 contains 13 residues. Here the CDR3 reads CAWSAATHGGYTF. CDR3 bases: TGTGCCTGGAGTGCGGCCACCCATGGGGGCTACACCTTC. Complete variable domain (other parts from reference TRBV30 and TRBJ1-2): SQTIHQWPATLVQPVGSPLSLECTVEGTSNPNLYWYRQAAGRGLQLLFYSVGIGQISSEVPQNLSASRPQDRQFILSSKKLLLSDSGFYLCAWSAATHGGYTFGSGTRLTVV.

The V call is TRBV11-1, the J call TRBJ2-7; 8 nucleotides match TRBD1. After removal of 4 bases from V and 2 bases from J, the junction contained 7 bases not matched to a gene. The CDR3 spans 15 residues. Looked up from germline, CDR1 is SGHAT and CDR2 is FQDESV (reference sequence). Written as DNA, the CDR3 is TGTGCCAGCAGCTCGGGGACAGGAAAGACCTACGAGCAGTACTTC. Encoded protein: CASSSGTGKTYEQYF.

This clone was picked up one time. The V and J genes are TRBV30 and TRBJ1-2; no clear D. The germline gives CDR1 GTSNPN, CDR2 SVGIG (reference sequence). The V and J ends lost 5 bases and 0 bases respectively, with 7 bases between them. The CDR3 loop spans 12 amino acids. The CDR3 DNA sequence: TGTGCCTGGGGGAGAACTAACTATGGCTACACCTTC. Protein: CAWGRTNYGYTF.

This clone has more than one count but fewer than ten. This chain uses TRBV4-1 with TRBJ2-4, with 7 bases aligning to TRBD1. The CDR3 runs 14 residues. The V and J ends lost 2 bases and 7 bases, in that order; junction bases with no gene match: 5. The germline CDR1 and CDR2 sequences are MGHRA and YSYEKL. CDR3 amino acids: CASSQSGGGNIQYF. The CDR3 bases are TGCGCCAGCAGCCAATCAGGGGGTGGTAACATTCAGTACTTC.

CDR3 sequence reads: CASSRRMNTEAFF. In DNA form, the CDR3 reads TGTGCCAGCAGCCGACGGATGAACACTGAAGCTTTCTTT. V gene TRBV6-5 combines with J gene TRBJ1-1; D is uncertain. Trimming took off 6 bases at V and 0 bases at J, with 8 bases between the two ends. The CDR3 runs 13 residues. CDR1 and CDR2 from the germline V gene are MNHEY and SVGAGI.

There are a few counts of this clone. The chain is built from TRBV5-4 and TRBJ2-3, with 14 bases matching TRBD2. Germline V lookup: CDR1 SGHNT, CDR2 YYREEE (reference sequence). V dropped 4 bases and J dropped 8; count of bases not matched to a gene: 12. The CDR3 totals 17 residues. This CDR3 reads CASSQSPGLAGDGTQYF. CDR3 nucleotides: TGTGCCAGCAGCCAAAGCCCGGGACTAGCGGGAGATGGTACGCAGTATTTT. Full variable domain (missing parts from reference TRBV5-4 and TRBJ2-3): ETGVTQSPTHLIKTRGQQVTLRCSSQSGHNTVSWYQQALGQGPQFIFQYYREEENGRGNFPPRFSGLQFPNYSSELNVNALELDDSALYLCASSQSPGLAGDGTQYFGPGTRLTVL.

This clone was seen more than once but under ten times. The chain combines TRBV7-3 with TRBJ2-2, with 12 bases aligning to TRBD2. The V and J ends lost 5 bases and 4 bases, in that order; junction bases with no gene match: 14. CDR3 length equals 19 residues. CDR1 and CDR2 (germline): SGHTA, FQGTGA. CDR3 protein: CASSKKPTSGRGSTGELFF. As DNA, the CDR3 is TGTGCCAGCAGCAAAAAACCGACTAGCGGGAGAGGAAGCACCGGGGAGCTGTTTTTT. The variable domain in full, completed from reference TRBV7-3 and TRBJ2-2, reads GAGVSQTPSNKVTEKGKYVELRCDPISGHTALYWYRQSLGQGPEFLIYFQGTGAADDSGLPNDRFFAVRPEGSVSTLKIQRTERGDSAVYLCASSKKPTSGRGSTGELFFGEGSRLTVL.

Only a few counts were recorded for this clone. The chain uses TRBV18 and TRBJ2-7; 8 bases align to TRBD1. The CDR3 extends over 14 amino acids. J was trimmed by 6 bases and V by 8 bases; bases with no gene match: 12. Germline lookup yields CDR1 KGHSH and CDR2 LQKENI. Here the CDR3 reads CASAGQGASLEQYF. For the CDR3, the DNA is TGTGCCAGCGCGGGGCAGGGGGCGAGTCTCGAGCAGTACTTC.

The rearrangement uses TRBV7-9 and TRBJ1-1; D is perhaps TRBD1 (6 bases). Trimming cost V 3 bases and J 0 bases, with 8 bases left between them. Germline CDR1 reads SEHNR; CDR2 reads FQNEAQ (reference sequence). The CDR3 is made up of 14 amino acids. CDR3 sequence reads: CASSFGQLNTEAFF. DNA of the CDR3: TGTGCCAGCAGCTTCGGACAGCTGAACACTGAAGCTTTCTTT.

This clone was counted between two and nine times. CDR3 amino acids: CSVETGNSGTDTQYF. CDR3 bases: TGCAGCGTTGAAACAGGGAACAGCGGCACAGATACGCAGTATTTT. The gene calls are TRBV29-1 and TRBJ2-3; a weak D match, TRBD1 (6 bases). The CDR3 extends over 15 amino acids. Germline loops: CDR1 SQVTM, CDR2 ANQGSEA. V lost 2 bases, J lost 1 base, and 13 bases lay in between.

This rearrangement joins TRBV10-3 to TRBJ2-1, with 7 nucleotides matching TRBD2. J lost 5 bases, V lost 10 bases, and 14 bases had no gene match. The CDR3 sequence is 15 residues long. CDR1 is ENHRY, CDR2 SYGVKD, per germline. This chain's CDR3 is CATAPLERENNEQFF. CDR3 nucleotides: TGTGCCACTGCCCCCCTCGAGCGGGAAAACAATGAGCAGTTCTTC.

This chain joins TRBV5-1 and TRBJ2-5, with 11 bases lining up with TRBD2. Trimming took 4 bases from V and 5 from J; bases not matched to a gene: 7. The CDR3 sequence is 15 residues long. Germline V CDR1 and CDR2: SGHRS, YFSETQ. The CDR3 reads CASSVSGTSGETQYF. CDR3 DNA: TGCGCCAGCAGCGTATCCGGGACTAGCGGCGAGACCCAGTACTTC. The variable domain in full, completed from reference TRBV5-1 and TRBJ2-5, reads KAGVTQTPRYLIKTRGQQVTLSCSPISGHRSVSWYQQTPGQGLQFLFEYFSETQRNKGNFPGRFSGRQFSNSRSEMNVSTLELGDSALYLCASSVSGTSGETQYFGPGTRLLVL.

V usage is TRBV25-1 and J usage is TRBJ2-1; 7 bases fit TRBD1. The germline CDR1 and CDR2 sequences are MGHDK and SYGVNS. V shed 8 bases and J 0 bases; nucleotides not matched to a gene: 4. CDR3 size: 14 residues. CDR3: CASGTGDSYNEQFF. For the CDR3, the DNA is TGTGCCAGCGGAACAGGGGACTCCTACAATGAGCAGTTCTTC. Variable domain in full (rest from reference TRBV25-1 and TRBJ2-1): EADIYQTPRYLVIGTGKKITLECSQTMGHDKMYWYQQDPGMELHLIHYSYGVNSTEKGDLSSESTVSRIRTEHFPLTLESARPSHTSQYLCASGTGDSYNEQFFGPGTRLTVL.

The chain couples TRBV2 to TRBJ1-5, with a weak D call TRBD1 (6 bases). Germline-derived CDR1 and CDR2 are SNHLY and FYNNEI. The CDR3 loop spans 14 amino acids. V gave up 7 bases and J gave up 5 bases, with 15 bases separating them. DNA for the CDR3: TGTGCCAGCACCCTAAGCGGGGGGCATCAGCCCCAGCATTTT. Amino acids: CASTLSGGHQPQHF.

The chain joins TRBV7-2 to TRBJ2-5; D not resolved. From germline, CDR1 is SGHTA and CDR2 FQGNSA. This CDR3 spans 15 amino acids. Deletions cut 5 bases from V and 2 bases from J, with 15 bases between. The CDR3 loop is CASSPFLGGQETQYF. The CDR3 nucleotides read TGTGCCAGCAGCCCCTTCCTGGGCGGACAAGAGACCCAGTACTTC.

This chain links TRBV28 with TRBJ1-1; tentatively, D is TRBD1 (6 bases). V lost 8 bases and J lost 6, with 10 bases in between. The CDR3 is 11 residues long. CDR1 MDHEN and CDR2 SYDVKM come from the germline V gene. The CDR3 coding sequence is TGTGCCAGCGAACAGGGAGCTGAAGCTTTCTTT. Protein product: CASEQGAEAFF.

This clone was picked up a small number of times. The chain employs TRBV5-1 and TRBJ2-3, with D uncertain. There are 12 residues in the CDR3. V gave up 6 bases and J gave up 4 bases, with 9 bases separating them. Germline assignment: CDR1 SGHRS and CDR2 YFSETQ. This CDR3 is CASTSGSDTQYF. As DNA, the CDR3 is TGCGCCAGCACTTCGGGTTCAGATACGCAGTATTTT.

V is TRBV11-2 and J is TRBJ1-2, with 9 nucleotides matching TRBD1. Germline V gene lookup returns CDR1 SGHAT and CDR2 FQNNGV. V lost 5 bases and J lost 8; bases outside the gene matches: 9. CDR3 length: 14 residues. As DNA, the CDR3 is TGTGCCAGCAGCAACCGGACAGGGGCGAACGGCTACACCTTC. It encodes CASSNRTGANGYTF.

This chain joins TRBV18 and TRBJ2-7; D possibly corresponds to TRBD1 (5 bases). The germline V and J ends were trimmed by 0 bases and 9 bases, with 12 bases remaining between them. This CDR3 is 13 amino acids long. In germline, CDR1 is KGHSH, CDR2 LQKENI. CDR3 amino acids: CASSPPGRVSQYF. CDR3 bases: TGTGCCAGCTCACCACCGGGCAGGGTCTCGCAGTACTTC. Together with reference TRBV18 and TRBJ2-7, the CDR3 gives the full variable domain: NAGVMQNPRHLVRRRGQEARLRCSPMKGHSHVYWYRQLPEEGLKFMVYLQKENIIDESGMPKERFSAEFPKEGPSILRIQQVVRGDSAAYFCASSPPGRVSQYFGPGTRLTVT.